Listed below are T cell receptor beta chains from one sample, sequenced in a study of blood T cell repertoires in COVID-19. Sequencing was performed with immunoSEQ multiplex PCR; in TCRdb, only in-frame clones are kept and a portion is missing. The data contain 350,000 to 550,000 clones, approximately 90% of them singletons. Sequenced material: peripheral blood. These receptors all stem from a woman in her 30s with acute or convalescent COVID-19. The CDR3 runs from the conserved cysteine through the conserved F or W. D genes are given only for firm matches. A clone size is listed for some rows: how often the clone was seen (once, few, many), or a class if it is expanded.

d_call j_call v_call clone_size cdr3_aa cdr3_nt
NA TRBJ2-7 TRBV29-1 NA CSVEERGTYEQYF TGCAGCGTTGAAGAAAGGGGAACCTACGAGCAGTACTTC
NA TRBJ2-5 TRBV18 NA CASSPRGGSETQYF TGTGCCAGCTCACCCCGAGGAGGTAGCGAGACCCAGTACTTC
NA TRBJ2-1 TRBV3-1/TRBV3-2 NA CASRYRTAGEQFF TGTGCCAGCAGATACAGGACAGCGGGAGAGCAGTTCTTC
NA TRBJ2-7 TRBV9 NA CASSVGQGGYEQYF TGTGCCAGCAGCGTAGGACAGGGAGGCTACGAGCAGTACTTC
NA TRBJ2-2 TRBV14 NA CASSQWSGAYTGELFF TGTGCCAGCAGCCAATGGTCTGGGGCGTACACCGGGGAGCTGTTTTTT
TRBD2 TRBJ2-5 TRBV3-1/TRBV3-2 NA CASSLNSGGVETQYF TGTGCCAGCAGCCTAAATAGCGGGGGGGTCGAGACCCAGTACTTC
TRBD2 TRBJ2-5 TRBV2 NA CASSSRLAGGQETQYF TGTGCCAGCAGTTCGAGACTAGCGGGGGGACAAGAGACCCAGTACTTC
TRBD1 TRBJ1-5 TRBV2 many CASRNQGALDQPQHF TGTGCCAGCAGAAACCAGGGGGCACTGGATCAGCCCCAGCATTTT
NA TRBJ2-7 TRBV3-1/TRBV3-2 NA CATSNGAGREQYF TGTGCCACATCAAATGGGGCCGGGCGCGAGCAGTACTTC
TRBD1 TRBJ2-2 TRBV6-5 once CASRKDRVGGELFF TGTGCCAGCAGGAAGGACAGGGTTGGCGGGGAGCTGTTTTTT
NA TRBJ1-4 TRBV9 NA CASSETSGIGEKLFF TGTGCCAGCAGCGAGACCTCAGGGATCGGTGAAAAACTGTTTTTT
TRBD2 TRBJ2-7 TRBV6-2/TRBV6-3 NA CASSYSASGGYEQYF TGTGCCAGCAGTTACTCGGCTAGCGGGGGTTACGAGCAGTACTTC
NA TRBJ1-5 TRBV7-8 NA CASSSRDLSNQPQHF TGTGCCAGCAGCTCCAGGGACTTGAGCAATCAGCCCCAGCATTTT
NA TRBJ1-1 TRBV5-5 NA CASSLRGGSTEAFF TGTGCCAGCAGCTTGAGGGGGGGCAGCACTGAAGCTTTCTTT
NA TRBJ1-6 TRBV5-1 once CASSFFKGLPLHF TGCGCCAGCAGCTTCTTTAAGGGGTTACCCCTCCACTTT
TRBD1 TRBJ1-2 TRBV5-4 few CASSLDGQVDGYTF TGTGCCAGCAGCTTGGATGGACAGGTTGATGGCTACACCTTC
NA TRBJ2-1 TRBV7-8 few CASSLSGAWEQFF TGTGCCAGCAGCTTGTCAGGGGCTTGGGAGCAGTTCTTC
TRBD1 TRBJ1-6 TRBV7-2 NA CASSLEGTGLSPLHF TGTGCCAGCAGCTTAGAAGGGACAGGGCTTTCACCCCTCCACTTT
TRBD1 TRBJ2-7 TRBV7-2 NA CASSPGQIYYEQYF TGTGCCAGCAGCCCGGGACAGATTTACTACGAGCAGTACTTC
NA TRBJ2-1 TRBV9 NA CASSALGGLYNEQFF TGTGCCAGCAGCGCCTTAGGCGGGCTCTACAATGAGCAGTTCTTC
NA TRBJ1-1 TRBV2 NA CASTAFNSMNTEAFF TGTGCCAGCACCGCGTTTAACAGCATGAACACTGAAGCTTTCTTT
NA TRBJ1-1 TRBV7-9 NA CASSLSSVNTEAFF TGTGCCAGCAGCTTATCCTCGGTGAACACTGAAGCTTTCTTT
TRBD1 TRBJ2-1 TRBV27 NA CASSLSETGSYNEQFF TGTGCCAGCAGTTTATCGGAGACAGGGTCCTACAATGAGCAGTTCTTC
TRBD1 TRBJ1-4 TRBV18 NA CASSLGTGGNEKLFF TGTGCCAGCTCACTCGGGACAGGGGGCAATGAAAAACTGTTTTTT
TRBD1 TRBJ1-4 TRBV12-3/TRBV12-4 NA CASSYTGGSLFF TGTGCCAGCAGTTACACAGGGGGTTCTCTGTTTTTT
NA TRBJ2-7 TRBV28 NA CASSFANYEQYF TGTGCCAGCAGTTTCGCGAACTACGAGCAGTACTTC
NA TRBJ2-5 TRBV7-2 NA CASSQQRSETQYF TGTGCCAGCAGCCAACAGCGGAGCGAGACCCAGTACTTC
NA TRBJ1-2 TRBV18 NA CASSPERHYGYTF TGTGCCAGCTCACCGGAGCGCCACTATGGCTACACCTTC
NA TRBJ1-6 TRBV12-3/TRBV12-4 NA CASGTGNSPLHF TGTGCCAGCGGAACAGGGAACTCACCCCTCCACTTT
TRBD1 TRBJ1-2 TRBV27 NA CASRLLGTGAPLGGYTF TGTGCCAGCAGACTACTCGGGACAGGGGCTCCCCTGGGTGGCTACACCTTC
TRBD1 TRBJ2-3 TRBV28 NA CASSLTGGGTDTQYF TGTGCCAGCAGTTTAACAGGGGGCGGTACAGATACGCAGTATTTT
NA TRBJ2-3 TRBV7-8 NA CASSLEGGKGGNTDTQYF TGTGCCAGCAGCTTAGAAGGGGGAAAAGGGGGTAACACAGATACGCAGTATTTT
TRBD1 TRBJ2-7 TRBV5-1 NA CASSDGQVRYEQYF TGCGCCAGCAGCGACGGACAGGTCCGATACGAGCAGTACTTC
TRBD1 TRBJ2-3 TRBV19 NA CASGRQGRTDTQYF TGTGCCAGTGGAAGACAGGGCCGCACAGATACGCAGTATTTT
NA TRBJ1-6 TRBV30 few CAWGTQVGSPLHF TGTGCCTGGGGTACACAGGTCGGTTCACCCCTCCACTTT
TRBD1 TRBJ2-2 TRBV12-3/TRBV12-4 NA CASKDRRPGELFF TGTGCCAGCAAGGACAGGAGGCCCGGGGAGCTGTTTTTT
NA TRBJ2-2 TRBV5-1 NA CASSPRSGLNTGELFF TGCGCCAGCAGCCCACGATCAGGGTTGAACACCGGGGAGCTGTTTTTT
TRBD2 TRBJ2-3 TRBV5-4 NA CASSFWTSGTDTQYF TGTGCCAGCAGCTTCTGGACTAGCGGCACAGATACGCAGTATTTT
NA TRBJ2-2 TRBV7-3 NA CASSRTGTQAGELFF TGTGCCAGCAGCCGGACCGGGACTCAAGCCGGGGAGCTGTTTTTT
TRBD2 TRBJ2-7 TRBV7-6 once CASSPRGTSAPWGGQYF TGTGCCAGCAGCCCCAGAGGTACTAGCGCTCCCTGGGGCGGGCAGTACTTC
TRBD1 TRBJ2-5 TRBV12-3/TRBV12-4 NA CASTNRGETQYF TGTGCCAGCACTAACAGGGGAGAGACCCAGTACTTC
NA TRBJ2-1 TRBV7-8 NA CASSLGWGGAYNEQFF TGTGCCAGCAGCTTAGGATGGGGGGGCGCCTACAATGAGCAGTTCTTC
NA TRBJ1-6 TRBV6-5 NA CASSYSREVVSPLHF TGTGCCAGCAGTTACTCGCGGGAGGTGGTTTCACCCCTCCACTTT
TRBD1 TRBJ1-2 TRBV20-1 NA CSATGQARKTF TGCAGTGCTACCGGACAGGCGCGCAAAACCTTC
NA TRBJ2-6 TRBV6-5 NA CASSHSSGANVLTF TGTGCCAGCAGTCACAGCTCTGGGGCCAACGTCCTGACTTTC
TRBD1 TRBJ1-2 TRBV6-5 NA CASTATGGYGYTF TGTGCCAGCACCGCGACAGGGGGTTATGGCTACACCTTC
NA TRBJ2-7 TRBV5-6 NA CASSFFTSPSYEQYF TGTGCCAGCAGCTTCTTTACATCCCCCTCCTACGAGCAGTACTTC
TRBD2 TRBJ2-3 TRBV13 NA CASSSLAGGHADTQYF TGTGCCAGCAGCTCCCTAGCGGGGGGCCACGCAGATACGCAGTATTTT
NA TRBJ1-5 TRBV12-3/TRBV12-4 NA CASRQGNNQPQHF TGTGCCAGCAGGCAGGGGAACAATCAGCCCCAGCATTTT
TRBD1 TRBJ2-4 TRBV6-5 NA CASSSLGQGRDIQYF TGTGCCAGCAGCTCTCTGGGACAGGGGAGGGACATTCAGTACTTC
NA TRBJ2-3 TRBV7-9 NA CASRRYPRTDTQYF TGTGCCAGCAGGCGATACCCGAGAACAGATACGCAGTATTTT
TRBD1 TRBJ1-2 TRBV5-4 NA CASSAGQLDYGYTF TGTGCCAGCAGCGCGGGACAGCTAGACTATGGCTACACCTTC
TRBD1 TRBJ1-1 TRBV7-3 NA CASSPQGAEAFF TGTGCCAGCAGCCCTCAGGGGGCGGAGGCTTTCTTT
TRBD1 TRBJ2-2 TRBV24-1 once CATKGTGTGELFF TGTGCCACCAAAGGGACAGGCACCGGGGAGCTGTTTTTT